One sample yielded the 3 T cell receptor beta chains listed below, sequenced in a study of blood T cell repertoires in COVID-19. The assay was immunoSEQ multiplex PCR, and TCRdb's table has in-frame clones only and misses some. Of 350,000 to 550,000 clones in the sample, about 89% were seen once. Sequenced material: peripheral blood. Receptors were obtained from a woman aged 30 to 39 with acute or convalescent COVID-19.

V is TRBV12-5 and J is TRBJ1-2, with D possibly matching TRBD1 (5 bases). Trimming took off 6 bases at V and 7 bases at J, with 18 bases between the two ends. The CDR3 totals 14 residues. Germline values: CDR1 LGHNT, CDR2 FRNRAP. Here the CDR3 DNA reads TGTGCTAGTGGCCCAGGGCCCGCATGGAGTGGCTACACCTTC. This codes for CASGPGPAWSGYTF.

The chain uses TRBV18 and TRBJ2-1; tentatively, D is TRBD1 (6 bases). V was pared by 4 bases and J by 4 bases, with 11 bases between. The CDR3 loop spans 14 amino acids. The germline gives CDR1 KGHSH, CDR2 LQKENI. DNA of the CDR3: TGTGCCAGCTCACGAGACAGGCGGTACAATGAGCAGTTCTTC. Translating it yields CASSRDRRYNEQFF.

This sequence joins TRBV5-1 and TRBJ2-5; 9 bases are a match to TRBD1. Germline CDR1 reads SGHRS; CDR2 reads YFSETQ. The V gene end was trimmed by 3 bases and the J gene end by 11 bases; junction bases not matched to a gene: 11. The CDR3 length is 14 residues. The CDR3 spells CASSSTQGAGEQYF. The CDR3 bases are TGCGCCAGCAGCTCCACACAGGGGGCGGGGGAGCAGTACTTC.